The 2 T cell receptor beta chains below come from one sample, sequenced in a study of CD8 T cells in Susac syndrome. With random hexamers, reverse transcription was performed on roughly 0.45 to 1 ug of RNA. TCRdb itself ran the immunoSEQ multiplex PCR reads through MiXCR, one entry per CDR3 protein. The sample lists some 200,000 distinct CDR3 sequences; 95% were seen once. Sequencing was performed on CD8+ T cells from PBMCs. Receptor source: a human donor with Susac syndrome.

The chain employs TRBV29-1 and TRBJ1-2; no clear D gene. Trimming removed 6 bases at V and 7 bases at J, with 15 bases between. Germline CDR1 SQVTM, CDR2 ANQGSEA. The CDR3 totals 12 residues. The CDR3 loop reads CSVADGEVGYTF. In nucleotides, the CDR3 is TGCAGCGTAGCGGACGGGGAGGTTGGCTACACCTTC. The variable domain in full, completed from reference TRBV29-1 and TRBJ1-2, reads SAVISQKPSRDICQRGTSLTIQCQVDSQVTMMFWYRQQPGQSLTLIATANQGSEATYESGFVIDKFPISRPNLTFSTLTVSNMSPEDSSIYLCSVADGEVGYTFGSGTRLTVV.

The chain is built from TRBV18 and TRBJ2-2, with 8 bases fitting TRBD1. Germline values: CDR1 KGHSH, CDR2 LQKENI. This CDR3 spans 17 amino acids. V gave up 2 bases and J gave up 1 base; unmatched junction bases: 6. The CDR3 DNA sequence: TGTGCCAGCTCACCAACTAGACAGGGGATGAACACCGGGGAGCTGTTTTTT. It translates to CASSPTRQGMNTGELFF.